The 27 T cell receptor beta chains presented below share a single source sample, sequenced in a study of a mutant IDH1 vaccine in newly diagnosed glioma. These receptors have no known antigen. Profiling relied on immunoSEQ multiplex PCR, and the TCRdb table lists in-frame clones only, not all of them. The sample yields approximately 50,000 clones, 75% to 90% seen once. Time point given: week 23, last vaccination. What each vaccine dose contained was 300 ug of mutant IDH1 20-mer peptide, accompanied by topical imiquimod. This material consisted of PBMCs, taken from a glioma patient whose treatment included an IDH1 peptide vaccine. Receptors were obtained from a middle-aged man with glioma.

The genes are TRBV28 and TRBJ2-7; 14 nucleotides align to TRBD2. This CDR3 is built from 16 residues. V lost 5 bases and J lost 2; bases outside the gene matches: 5. Germline CDR1 is MDHEN and CDR2 is SYDVKM. The CDR3 DNA follows: TGTGCCAGCAGTACGGGACTAGCGGGAGTGGCCTACGAGCAGTACTTC. Encoded protein: CASSTGLAGVAYEQYF. The whole variable domain, remainder taken from reference TRBV28 and TRBJ2-7, is DVKVTQSSRYLVKRTGEKVFLECVQDMDHENMFWYRQDPGLGLRLIYFSYDVKMKEKGDIPEGYSVSREKKERFSLILESASTNQTSMYLCASSTGLAGVAYEQYFGPGTRLTVT.

This clone was recorded once. V usage is TRBV19 and J usage is TRBJ1-4; D perhaps matches TRBD1 (5 bases). Per the germline V gene, CDR1 is LNHDA and CDR2 is SQIVND (reference sequence). The CDR3 loop spans 15 amino acids. Deletions cut 5 bases from V and 5 bases from J, with 15 bases between. CDR3 in amino acids: CASSPRDGPNEKLFF. CDR3 DNA sequence: TGTGCCAGTAGTCCCCGGGACGGCCCCAATGAAAAACTGTTTTTT.

This chain connects TRBV2 to TRBJ2-5; either TRBD1 or TRBD2 may fit D (7 bases each). V was trimmed by 7 bases and J by 3 bases, leaving 18 bases between them. Germline V gene sequence: CDR1 SNHLY, CDR2 FYNNEI. CDR3 length: 15 residues. DNA for the CDR3: TGTGCCAGCATAGTCAGCCCAGGGGGGGAAGAGACCCAGTACTTC. Its translation is CASIVSPGGEETQYF.

The V and J genes are TRBV19 and TRBJ2-7, with a weak D call TRBD2 (6 bases). Trimming took 1 base from V and 4 from J, leaving 14 bases between them. CDR1 is LNHDA, CDR2 SQIVND, per germline (reference sequence). CDR3 length: 15 residues. The CDR3 is CASSIAGRSAYEQYF. In nucleotides, the CDR3 is TGTGCCAGTAGTATAGCGGGGAGGAGTGCTTACGAGCAGTACTTC.

The chain joins TRBV4-1 to TRBJ2-5, with TRBD1 matching over 11 bases. The germline V gene has CDR1 MGHRA and CDR2 YSYEKL. The CDR3 has 16 residues. The V gene end was trimmed by 3 bases and the J gene end by 5 bases; junction bases not matched to a gene: 8. The CDR3 sequence is CASSQGVGTGGETQYF. The CDR3 region has the DNA TGCGCCAGCAGCCAGGGGGTGGGGACAGGGGGGGAGACCCAGTACTTC.

This clone has more than one count but fewer than ten. The gene calls are TRBV19 and TRBJ1-4; D perhaps matches TRBD1 (6 bases). V gave up 7 bases and J gave up 6 bases, with 18 bases separating them. The CDR3 length is 15 residues. From germline, CDR1 is LNHDA and CDR2 SQIVND (reference sequence). The CDR3, as DNA: TGTGCCAGTACCCGTTACAGGGCTGGGGATGAAAAACTGTTTTTT. It yields the protein CASTRYRAGDEKLFF.

The genes are TRBV6-6 and TRBJ2-3; TRBD2 aligns across 8 bases. V shed 0 bases and J 4 bases; nucleotides not matched to a gene: 3. Germline V gene sequence: CDR1 MNHNY, CDR2 SVGAGI (reference sequence). The CDR3 extends over 15 amino acids. This chain's CDR3 is CASSYSGREADTQYF. The CDR3 bases are TGTGCCAGCAGTTACTCCGGGAGGGAAGCAGATACGCAGTATTTT.

The chain has TRBV2 and TRBJ1-4, with no clear D. The CDR3 runs 14 residues. The V gene's germline CDR1 is SNHLY and CDR2 FYNNEI. The V and J ends lost 4 bases and 7 bases respectively, with 13 bases between them. The CDR3 bases are TGTGCCAGCAGTGTGGGTAGGGAGGCTGAAAAACTGTTTTTT. This gives the protein CASSVGREAEKLFF. Based on the CDR3 plus reference TRBV2 and TRBJ1-4, the full variable domain is EPEVTQTPSHQVTQMGQEVILRCVPISNHLYFYWYRQILGQKVEFLVSFYNNEISEKSEIFDDQFSVERPDGSNFTLKIRSTKLEDSAMYFCASSVGREAEKLFFGSGTQLSVL.

The genes are TRBV10-3 and TRBJ2-3; D gene uncertain. CDR1 and CDR2 (germline): ENHRY, SYGVKD. The germline V and J ends were trimmed by 4 bases and 0 bases, with 8 bases remaining between them. The CDR3 contains 14 residues. Here the CDR3 DNA reads TGTGCCATCAGTGGGCTGGGTAGCACAGATACGCAGTATTTT. It translates to CAISGLGSTDTQYF.

V and J are TRBV5-6 and TRBJ2-3; no clear D. Per the germline V gene, CDR1 is SGHDT and CDR2 is YYEEEE. The CDR3 totals 15 residues. The V and J ends lost 0 bases and 7 bases respectively, with 15 bases between them. In DNA form, the CDR3 reads TGTGCCAGCAGCTTGGGATCTAGAAATCTTTATACGCAGTATTTT. It is translated as CASSLGSRNLYTQYF.

This clone was counted only a few times. The chain is built from TRBV25-1 and TRBJ1-1, with 8 nucleotides matching TRBD1. From germline, CDR1 is MGHDK and CDR2 SYGVNS. There are 15 residues in the CDR3. J lost 5 bases, V lost 1 base, and 6 bases had no gene match. The CDR3 nucleotides are TGTGCCAGCAGTGAATCGCTGACAGGGGAAACTGAAGCTTTCTTT. Its translation is CASSESLTGETEAFF.

V usage is TRBV29-1 and J usage is TRBJ2-7; 13 positions agree with TRBD2. V lost 7 bases, J lost 3 bases, and 3 bases stayed unmatched. From germline, CDR1 is SQVTM and CDR2 ANQGSEA. There are 13 residues in the CDR3. The chain's CDR3 is CSGTSGRNYEQYF. The CDR3 DNA sequence: TGCAGCGGGACTAGCGGGAGAAACTACGAGCAGTACTTC.

The chain joins TRBV19 to TRBJ2-7; D is unresolved. The ends were cut back, 3 bases at V and 5 bases at J, with 14 bases in the middle. The V gene's germline CDR1 is LNHDA and CDR2 SQIVND (reference sequence). The CDR3 is 14 residues long. The CDR3 is CASSISNRVNEQYF. As DNA, the CDR3 is TGTGCCAGTAGTATTTCCAACAGAGTTAACGAGCAGTACTTC.

V gene TRBV5-1 combines with J gene TRBJ2-7; D is ambiguous. The CDR3 extends over 11 amino acids. Germline loops: CDR1 SGHRS, CDR2 YFSETQ. V was clipped by 6 bases and J by 5 bases, with 9 bases between them. The CDR3 is CASIPADEQYF. CDR3 coding DNA: TGCGCCAGCATCCCTGCGGACGAGCAGTACTTC.

The chain employs TRBV7-2 and TRBJ1-2; D possibly corresponds to TRBD1 (6 bases). The V end lost 5 bases, the J end lost 8 bases, and 18 bases lay between the germline ends. The CDR3 loop spans 14 amino acids. Germline CDR1 reads SGHTA; CDR2 reads FQGNSA. In DNA form, the CDR3 reads TGTGCCAGCAGCCCGGGGGCAGTCGTGCGAGGCTACACCTTC. This gives the protein CASSPGAVVRGYTF.

The chain is built from TRBV7-2 and TRBJ1-2, with D possibly being TRBD1 (5 bases). CDR1 SGHTA and CDR2 FQGNSA come from the germline V gene. V shed 2 bases and J shed 8 bases, with 15 bases lying between them. The CDR3 length is 14 residues. CDR3: CASSLMGGGWGYTF. The CDR3 region has the DNA TGTGCCAGCAGCTTAATGGGGGGGGGATGGGGCTACACCTTC.

The gene calls are TRBV5-8 and TRBJ1-1, with 9 bases that match TRBD1. This CDR3 is 15 amino acids long. Germline loops: CDR1 SGHTS, CDR2 YDEGEE. V dropped 0 bases and J dropped 1; count of bases not matched to a gene: 1. DNA of the CDR3: TGTGCCAGCAGCTTGGACAGGGGGCCGAACACTGAAGCTTTCTTT. It codes for CASSLDRGPNTEAFF. Based on the CDR3 plus reference TRBV5-8 and TRBJ1-1, the full variable domain is EAGVTQSPTHLIKTRGQQATLRCSPISGHTSVYWYQQALGLGLQFLLWYDEGEERNRGNFPPRFSGRQFPNYSSELNVNALELEDSALYLCASSLDRGPNTEAFFGQGTRLTVV.

J is TRBJ2-3 and V is TRBV5-6; 7 bases agree with TRBD2. CDR3 length equals 15 residues. V trimming: 4 bases; J trimming: 2 bases; junction bases outside the gene matches: 7. Germline V lookup: CDR1 SGHDT, CDR2 YYEEEE. Written as DNA, the CDR3 is TGTGCCAGCAGCCCCGGGACTACACTCACAGATACGCAGTATTTT. Translation gives CASSPGTTLTDTQYF.

The CDR3 sequence: CASSLGSGRSTDTQYF. CDR3 coding DNA: TGTGCCAGCAGTTTAGGGAGCGGACGGAGCACAGATACGCAGTATTTT. The rearrangement joins TRBV28 to TRBJ2-3; D is perhaps TRBD2 (5 bases). The CDR3 is 16 amino acids. V shed 2 bases and J shed 0 bases, with 12 bases lying between them. CDR1 and CDR2 from the germline V gene are MDHEN and SYDVKM.

CDR3 sequence: CASSAETSSESDTQYF. The CDR3 DNA follows: TGTGCCAGCAGCGCAGAGACTAGTTCAGAATCAGATACGCAGTATTTT. The chain uses TRBV11-3 and TRBJ2-3, with TRBD2 as a possible D gene (6 bases). The V end was cut by 5 bases, the J end by 4 bases, with 19 bases between. Germline lookup yields CDR1 SGHNT and CDR2 YENEEA. CDR3 length equals 16 residues.

CDR3 in DNA: TGCGCCAGCAGCCAAGCGGCAGCAGCCTACGAGCAGTACTTC. Protein: CASSQAAAAYEQYF. V usage is TRBV4-1 and J usage is TRBJ2-7; D is undetermined. Germline V gene data show CDR1 as MGHRA and CDR2 as YSYEKL. This CDR3 comprises 14 residues. Between the trimmed V and J ends, which lost 1 base and 2 bases, there was a span of 9 bases.

The chain employs TRBV19 and TRBJ1-2; D is unresolved. Trimming cost V 6 bases and J 3 bases, with 5 bases left between them. The CDR3 contains 11 residues. Germline-derived CDR1 and CDR2 are LNHDA and SQIVND (reference sequence). The CDR3 reads CASRRDYGYTF. The CDR3 nucleotides read TGTGCCAGTAGAAGGGACTATGGCTACACCTTC. The full variable domain, its missing parts supplied by reference TRBV19 and TRBJ1-2, is DGGITQSPKYLFRKEGQNVTLSCEQNLNHDAMYWYRQDPGQGLRLIYYSQIVNDFQKGDIAEGYSVSREKKESFPLTVTSAQKNPTAFYLCASRRDYGYTFGSGTRLTVV.

V usage is TRBV7-2 and J usage is TRBJ1-2, with 7 bases lining up with TRBD1. The V and J ends lost 2 bases and 2 bases, in that order; junction bases with no gene match: 5. CDR1 SGHTA and CDR2 FQGNSA come from the germline V gene. The CDR3 is made up of 15 amino acids. The DNA for the CDR3 is TGTGCCAGCAGCTTAAGGGACAGCACCAACTATGGCTACACCTTC. Residues: CASSLRDSTNYGYTF.

This chain connects TRBV7-9 to TRBJ1-5; 9 bases are shared with TRBD1. Germline lookup yields CDR1 SEHNR and CDR2 FQNEAQ (reference sequence). This CDR3 spans 16 amino acids. J gave up 0 bases and V 1 base, and 1 base lay outside the gene matches. As DNA, the CDR3 is TGTGCCAGCAGCTTAGGACAGGGGGTTAGCAATCAGCCCCAGCATTTT. This sequence encodes CASSLGQGVSNQPQHF.

This clone was recorded only once. This chain joins TRBV5-4 and TRBJ2-1; no reliable D call. The CDR3 contains 17 residues. V lost 0 bases and J lost 9, with 22 bases in between. Germline values: CDR1 SGHNT, CDR2 YYREEE (reference sequence). CDR3 in DNA: TGTGCCAGCAGCTTGGCGACACCCTCTGTGGATGTGGCTGAGCAGTTCTTC. It codes for CASSLATPSVDVAEQFF.

The rearrangement uses TRBV7-8 and TRBJ2-7, with 7 nucleotides matching TRBD1. From germline, CDR1 is SGHVS and CDR2 FQNEAQ. J gave up 5 bases and V 2 bases, and 6 bases lay outside the gene matches. The CDR3 loop spans 14 amino acids. The CDR3 region is CASSLRQGSNEQYF. The DNA for the CDR3 is TGTGCCAGCAGCTTAAGACAGGGTAGCAACGAGCAGTACTTC.

J is TRBJ1-4 and V is TRBV9, with D perhaps matching TRBD1 (6 bases). The CDR3 extends over 16 amino acids. V dropped 4 bases and J dropped 8 bases, with 21 bases sitting between them. CDR1 SGDLS and CDR2 YYNGEE come from the germline V gene. The CDR3 region is CASSTYSGGVGEKLFF. The CDR3, as DNA: TGTGCCAGCAGCACATACTCTGGGGGCGTAGGCGAAAAACTGTTTTTT.